This T cell receptor (beta chain) was documented in a study of shared clonotypes between healthy human individuals. Study details: Three plates each covered CD4 naive and memory; CD8 naive two, CD8 memory one.

This clone was detected only once. About 30,000 T cell genomes, or approximately 0.2 ug DNA, went into the sorted-subset replicate PCRs. TCRdb keeps only in-frame clones here, not all; method: immunoSEQ multiplex PCR. This repertoire shows around 640,000 clones, roughly 96% found once; its top ten account for less than 0.12%. Naive CD8 cells, CD45RO-negative and positively selected for CCR7, excluded terminally differentiated effector memory CD45RA+ cells. The CDR3 has 16 residues. CDR1 SGDLS and CDR2 YYNGEE come from the germline V gene. V was clipped by 0 bases and J by 6 bases, with 18 bases between them.

This TCR was recovered from a woman in her thirties in good health. Source material: naive CD8+ T cells sorted from blood. The V call is TRBV9, the J call TRBJ1-2; D ambiguous. The CDR3 is CASSVGPGSAGNGYTF. CDR3 nucleotides: TGTGCCAGCAGCGTAGGTCCGGGATCGGCCGGCAATGGCTACACCTTC. Full variable domain (outside the CDR3, taken from reference TRBV9 and TRBJ1-2): DSGVTQTPKHLITATGQRVTLRCSPRSGDLSVYWYQQSLDQGLQFLIQYYNGEERAKGNILERFSAQQFPDLHSELNLSSLELGDSALYFCASSVGPGSAGNGYTFGSGTRLTVV.